The sequence of this T cell receptor (beta chain) was determined in a study of blood T cells in healthy people across ages (dated by TCRdb to between 2014 and 2016). Notes on the research overall: In model experiments, roughly one uniquely barcoded TCR beta cDNA molecule per two T cells was captured by template switching. Two additional independent replicas of 1 million unique cDNA reads from the same blood draw were analyzed for two donors (one aged 18 to 29 and one aged 80 or older). The donors were divided into four age groups: young (average around 16 years), middle-aged (about 40), aged (about 60) and long-lived (around 87). To track age-related changes in TCR beta repertoire diversity, the study relied on deep sequencing normalized with unique cDNA molecular identifiers. Study-wide findings and limitations: Compared with the aged group, more naive CD4+ T cells, fewer expanded clones and increased TCR diversity were shown by the long-lived group, suggesting age selection. A strong correlation was found between observed TCR beta diversity and the percentage of naive T cells measured by flow cytometry. Estimates of total diversity based on one million sequenced T cells were considered lower bounds and underestimates. Because the CMV infection status of the donors was unknown, age-related changes in expanded clonotypes may potentially have been confounded. Since profiling was done on bulk unsorted PBMCs, naive and antigen-experienced compartments could not be conclusively compared. Observed TCR beta diversity per million T cells fell roughly linearly with age, and a significant reduction was already apparent by age roughly 41.

Donors were roughly 40 systemically healthy Caucasian individuals from Russia aged roughly 6 to 90 years. Ten milliliters of peripheral blood were drawn from each donor into EDTA-treated Vacutainer tubes. Ficoll-Paque density-gradient centrifugation was used to isolate PBMCs, with at least 6.5 million per sample. Trizol reagent was used to extract total RNA from the PBMCs, yielding at least 5.5 micrograms per sample. The percentages of naive CD45RAhigh/CD27high T cells were determined by flow cytometry on a PBMC aliquot from every donor. The CDR3 starts with the cysteine, ends with the phenylalanine, and has 16 residues. The kept DNA is CDR3 alone, 48 bases in frame from the first base. Concerning this clonotype itself: Its antigen is not yet known. Per-nucleotide qualities are absent, and no much larger clonotype sits a single base away.

Library construction relied on 5' RACE. This sample was sequenced with an Illumina HiSeq 2500. A second PCR of roughly 6 to 12 cycles was performed with a sample-barcoded 5' primer and a J-beta primer mix. A unique molecular identifier was introduced onto each TCR beta cDNA molecule by a template-switch 5' adaptor carrying 12 random nucleotides. At least 2.5 million CDR3-containing paired-end reads were obtained from each sample. All of the RNA was converted into first-strand cDNA using the Mint cDNA synthesis kit, with a TRBC-specific oligonucleotide serving as the primer. Following uracil-DNA glycosylase treatment, all cDNA underwent a first 18-cycle PCR with the universal primers M1SS and BC2_uni_R. The source study handled its data this way. For normalization, 1 million high-quality reads, each with a distinct molecular identifier, were randomly selected from each sample. Instead of being binned into consensus sequences, reads with shared molecular identifiers were discarded. MiTCR, run with a Q25 quality threshold and the strictest error-elimination algorithm, handled CDR3 identification, clonotype clustering and error correction. A nonparametric unseen species model with Euler transformation was used to estimate lower-bound total TCR beta diversity. TCRdb ran its own pipeline on the public reads, namely fastp trimming at Q25 and MiXCR clone calling, and kept in-frame beta chains. Each CDR3 protein appears once, grouped with its most common genes and DNA. For this entry, the V and J calls and clone size follow TCRdb and not the study's own pipeline. The sample table records hundreds of thousands of distinct CDR3 sequences; more than 20% of these occur just once. 9.4% of the sample rests with the top ten.

Separately, the same data were catalogued under a study of T cells of mothers and their children. The second paper further reports: Nine systemically healthy Caucasian individuals, comprising three mothers and their six children, were included as donors. cDNA synthesis used all of the extracted RNA, with roughly 1.5 ug of RNA in each 15 ul reaction. In the second PCR, sample barcodes and 2-4 random nucleotides were introduced via the M1S primer. Over 8 million TCR beta CDR3 reads came from each mother, compared with about 3 million reads from each child. In both related and unrelated pairs, thymic selection shapes the output of TCR recombination in a similar way, with inherited differences having only a minor effect. Normalized repertoire overlap was always found to be slightly, but never significantly, higher in related mother-child pairs than in unrelated mother-child pairs. No persistent microchimeric T cell clones were found, with a detection sensitivity of roughly 99 clones per million clonotypes. The study used deep NGS to compare TCR beta repertoires of mothers and children, seeking features distinguishing related mother-child pairs from unrelated individuals. The mean age was about 40 +/- 4 years for the mothers and about 10 +/- 4 years for the children. After adapter ligation with NEBNext reagents, the libraries were sequenced on Illumina HiSeq 2000 with 100+100 nt paired-end reads. To prevent cross-contamination, the mother and child libraries were prepared a month apart and were sequenced in separate runs. Between 500,000 and 2,000,000 distinct TCR beta clonotypes were identified per donor. Naive TCR beta clonotypes were estimated from low-frequency clonotypes matched to each donor's FACS-determined naive share, without sorting.

The TCR sequence derives from a boy between 10 and 17 years old in good health. Recombination connected TRBV21-1 to TRBJ1-1; the table calls TRBD1, which could not be checked here. TRBV21-1 constitutes a pseudogene. Sequencing used blood. The CDR3 region has the sequence CASSQRAREANTEAFF. The nucleotides read TGTGCCAGCAGCCAAAGGGCCAGGGAAGCGAACACTGAAGCTTTCTTT.